A selection of T cell receptor beta chains follows, all from one sample in a study of blood T cell repertoires in COVID-19. Profiling relied on immunoSEQ multiplex PCR, and the TCRdb table lists in-frame clones only, not all of them. Counted here are over 250,000 clones, approximately 88% occurring once; the ten biggest clones make up more than 8.5%. The sequenced sample consisted of peripheral blood. These receptors originate from a woman in her sixties or seventies with COVID-19, enrolled during active disease. CDR3s leave out the opening cysteine and the closing phenylalanine or tryptophan.

V gene: TRBV7-2; J gene: TRBJ1-3; CDR3 protein: ASSLTGSSGNTIY
V gene: TRBV11-3; J gene: TRBJ2-5; CDR3 protein: ASSLFGGRAEETQY
V gene: TRBV9; J gene: TRBJ1-3; CDR3 protein: ASSVVSVEGSGNTIY
V gene: TRBV30; J gene: TRBJ1-5; CDR3 protein: AWSSSRGMSNQPQH
V gene: TRBV19; J gene: TRBJ2-1; CDR3 protein: ASNIKREGHNEQF
V gene: TRBV18; J gene: TRBJ2-7; CDR3 protein: ASSPPTGHQGREQY
V gene: TRBV29-1; J gene: TRBJ1-1; CDR3 protein: SVERTLNTEAF
V gene: TRBV7-9; J gene: TRBJ2-3; CDR3 protein: ASSFAGTGGAMATDTQY
V gene: TRBV4-3; J gene: TRBJ2-7; CDR3 protein: ASSQGTSGIDEQY
V gene: TRBV5-1; J gene: TRBJ2-3; CDR3 protein: ASSEPQGRTDTQY
V gene: TRBV3-1/TRBV3-2; J gene: TRBJ2-6; CDR3 protein: ASSLDSSGANVLT
V gene: TRBV11-2; J gene: TRBJ1-3; CDR3 protein: ASSIGTGTGNTIY
V gene: TRBV2; J gene: TRBJ1-5; CDR3 protein: ASTGTSNQPQH
V gene: TRBV2; J gene: TRBJ1-1; CDR3 protein: ASSVGTEAF
V gene: TRBV5-1; J gene: TRBJ1-2; CDR3 protein: ASSPQGLYGYT
V gene: TRBV20-1; J gene: TRBJ2-7; CDR3 protein: SYRVSYEQY
V gene: TRBV5-1; J gene: TRBJ1-2; CDR3 protein: ASSLGDRRANYGYT
V gene: TRBV25-1; J gene: TRBJ2-1; CDR3 protein: ASTGSSYNEQF
V gene: TRBV28; J gene: TRBJ1-1; CDR3 protein: ASSFGGQVTEAF
V gene: TRBV2; J gene: TRBJ2-6; CDR3 protein: AGGQGLSGANVLT
V gene: TRBV3-1/TRBV3-2; J gene: TRBJ1-4; CDR3 protein: ASSQDSDLGEKLF
V gene: TRBV28; J gene: TRBJ1-1; CDR3 protein: ASSQTGGRTEAF
V gene: TRBV11-3; J gene: TRBJ2-1; CDR3 protein: ASSSRLASWYNEQF
V gene: TRBV30; J gene: TRBJ2-1; CDR3 protein: AWSSIRQSVQF
V gene: TRBV6-2/TRBV6-3; J gene: TRBJ2-7; CDR3 protein: ASSYGPSGSYEQY
V gene: TRBV6-5; J gene: TRBJ1-1; CDR3 protein: AGTGENTEAF
V gene: TRBV19; J gene: TRBJ1-5; CDR3 protein: ASSTGTGGGQPQH
V gene: TRBV6-5; J gene: TRBJ2-3; CDR3 protein: ASSYIAGGPDTQY
V gene: TRBV27; J gene: TRBJ1-2; CDR3 protein: ASRLDRVSGYT
V gene: TRBV9; J gene: TRBJ1-5; CDR3 protein: ASSVGTGVEQPQH
V gene: TRBV12-3/TRBV12-4; J gene: TRBJ1-5; CDR3 protein: ASSLRENQPQH
V gene: TRBV10-3; J gene: TRBJ1-3; CDR3 protein: ASARGDSSGNTIY
V gene: TRBV5-6; J gene: TRBJ2-3; CDR3 protein: ASRRTGDPTDTQY
V gene: TRBV3-1/TRBV3-2; J gene: TRBJ2-1; CDR3 protein: ASSLYAPGLAHNEQF
V gene: TRBV27; J gene: TRBJ2-7; CDR3 protein: ASSRQRESEQY
V gene: TRBV7-9; J gene: TRBJ1-1; CDR3 protein: ASSLNKNRGDTEAF
V gene: TRBV2; J gene: TRBJ2-1; CDR3 protein: ASSAGLAYNEQF
V gene: TRBV18; J gene: TRBJ2-4; CDR3 protein: ASSPGLAGGVQAKNIQY